Presented here are 8 T cell receptor beta chains from one specimen sequenced in a study of T cell changes during pregnancy in multiple sclerosis. Data came from immunoSEQ multiplex PCR; TCRdb stores just in-frame clones and leaves some out. The table shows more than 45,000 clones, with around 92% occurring only once. Sequencing used CD4+ T cells from peripheral blood mononuclear cells, obtained in the second trimester of pregnancy. These receptors came from a female donor in good health, enrolled as a control in a pregnancy study.

V is TRBV7-9 and J is TRBJ1-5; 10 nucleotides line up with TRBD1. Trimming removed 5 bases from V and 3 bases from J; junction bases left unmatched: 4. The germline gives CDR1 SEHNR, CDR2 FQNEAQ (reference sequence). CDR3 size: 15 residues. The CDR3 region has the DNA TGTGCCAGCAGCAGAGGGACAGGGGTCAATCAGCCCCAGCATTTT. Its protein product is CASSRGTGVNQPQHF.

The chain has TRBV9 and TRBJ1-1; no clear D. Trimming removed 1 base from V and 1 base from J, with 8 bases in between. From germline, CDR1 is SGDLS and CDR2 YYNGEE. The CDR3 is made up of 14 amino acids. The CDR3 loop is CASSVMAENTEAFF. Written as DNA, the CDR3 is TGTGCCAGCAGCGTAATGGCAGAGAACACTGAAGCTTTCTTT.

V is TRBV9 and J is TRBJ1-3; 7 nucleotides agree with TRBD1. This CDR3 region has 13 residues. V shed 3 bases and J 4 bases; nucleotides not matched to a gene: 1. CDR1 and CDR2 (germline): SGDLS, YYNGEE. The CDR3 DNA follows: TGTGCCAGCAGCGGGGACAGAGGAAACACCATATATTTT. Translation: CASSGDRGNTIYF.

The V call is TRBV27, the J call TRBJ2-7; 7 bases are shared with TRBD1. Trimming removed 4 bases from V and 3 bases from J; junction bases left unmatched: 3. Germline assignment: CDR1 MNHEY and CDR2 SMNVEV (reference sequence). The CDR3 spans 13 residues. Written as DNA, the CDR3 is TGTGCCAGCAGTTCCCGGGACAGCTACGAGCAGTACTTC. Amino acid sequence: CASSSRDSYEQYF.

The chain carries TRBV27 and TRBJ2-3, with D tentatively TRBD1 (6 bases). Looked up from germline, CDR1 is MNHEY and CDR2 is SMNVEV (reference sequence). The V gene lost 5 bases and the J gene lost 2 bases, with 11 bases spanning the gap. The length of the CDR3 is 14 residues. This chain's CDR3 is CASSPDRPTDTQYF. Written as DNA, the CDR3 is TGTGCCAGCAGTCCCGACAGGCCCACAGATACGCAGTATTTT.

V is TRBV20-1 and J is TRBJ2-7; D gene uncertain. The germline V gene encodes CDR1 DFQATT and CDR2 SNEGSKA (reference sequence). The CDR3 is 10 residues long. The V gene lost 6 bases and the J gene lost 5 bases, with 8 bases spanning the gap. As DNA, the CDR3 is TGCAGTGCAGGAGTGGACGAGCAGTACTTC. Its protein is CSAGVDEQYF.

This rearrangement joins TRBV19 to TRBJ2-4; the D gene is possibly TRBD2 (5 bases). The CDR3 sequence is 17 residues long. CDR1 LNHDA and CDR2 SQIVND come from the germline V gene (reference sequence). The V end was cut by 1 base, the J end by 1 base, with 14 bases between. DNA of the CDR3: TGTGCCAGTAGTATAGGGTCGGGGTACGCGGCCAAAAACATTCAGTACTTC. Translated: CASSIGSGYAAKNIQYF.

The CDR3 DNA follows: TGTGCCAGCAGCTTAACCGTGGGGGGGCAAGAGACCCAGTACTTC. It specifies CASSLTVGGQETQYF. The chain joins TRBV7-8 to TRBJ2-5, with 7 bases fitting TRBD2. V shed 2 bases and J 2 bases; nucleotides not matched to a gene: 5. This CDR3 is 15 amino acids long. Per germline, CDR1 SGHVS and CDR2 FQNEAQ.